The 18 T cell receptor beta chains below all came from one sample that was sequenced in a study of T cell clonality in common variable immunodeficiency. Study-level results: In common variable immunodeficiency, TCR beta chains reportedly carried fewer deletions and N-nucleotide insertions.

Data came from immunoSEQ multiplex PCR; TCRdb stores just in-frame clones and leaves some out. This sample has about 34,000 clones and no singletons, with about 27% in the ten largest. These TCRs are of unknown antigen specificity. The sequencing input was peripheral blood mononuclear cells. These receptors originate from a human donor with common variable immunodeficiency.

This clone came up many times. CDR3 region: CASSLVGGAGSYEQYF. Partial CDR3 DNA: TGCGCCAGCAGCTTGGTGGGCGGGGCGGGGTCCTACGAG. V gene TRBV5-1 combines with J gene TRBJ2-7, with D perhaps matching TRBD2 (6 bases). The read finishes 3 residues shy of the CDR3 end, and the germline J gene is used to complete it. This CDR3 region has 16 residues. Trimming stripped 0 bases from V and 1 base from J, with 14 bases between. The germline V gene has CDR1 SGHRS and CDR2 YFSETQ.

This clone was seen ten or more times. The read comes to an end 3 residues before the CDR3 does, leaving the germline J gene to fill in the end. This chain links TRBV5-1 with TRBJ1-2; D may be TRBD1 (6 bases). Germline CDR1 reads SGHRS; CDR2 reads YFSETQ. The V end lost 1 base, the J end lost 3 bases, and 7 bases lay between the germline ends. The CDR3 is made up of 13 amino acids. The chain's CDR3 is CASSLSGDYGYTF. The CDR3 bases that were read are TGCGCCAGCAGCTTGTCAGGGGACTATGGC.

At least ten counts were recorded for this clone. The CDR3 extends 3 residues past the end of the read, so its final part is completed from the germline J gene. Other DNA sequences in this sample translate to the same CDR3. The chain uses TRBV5-1 and TRBJ1-1, with 7 bases that match TRBD1. After removal of 2 bases from V and 2 bases from J, the junction contained 6 bases not matched to a gene. Germline V gene lookup returns CDR1 SGHRS and CDR2 YFSETQ. CDR3 size: 15 residues. Incomplete CDR3 DNA: TGCGCCAGCAGCTTTCCCGGGACAGCAAACACTGAA. It encodes CASSFPGTANTE. Given in full, the CDR3 is CASSFPGTANTEAFF.

A few counts support this clone. The read terminates 3 residues ahead of where the CDR3 ends, so the germline J gene completes it. This chain links TRBV30 with TRBJ1-1; D unclear. V was clipped by 4 bases and J by 3 bases, with 12 bases between them. Germline assignment: CDR1 GTSNPN and CDR2 SVGIG (reference sequence). This CDR3 has 13 amino acids. Partial CDR3 DNA: TGTGCCTGGAACCTAGCCGGGGACACTGAA. As protein: CAWNLAGDTE. The whole CDR3 protein is CAWNLAGDTEAFF.

This clone showed up many times. The read ends 3 residues before the CDR3 terminus; that terminus is restored from the germline J gene. V gene TRBV18 combines with J gene TRBJ1-5, with D possibly TRBD1 on 6 matching bases. V lost 3 bases and J lost 0, with 15 bases in between. This CDR3 has 17 amino acids. The germline gives CDR1 KGHSH, CDR2 LQKENI. CDR3 DNA, as far as it was read: TGTGCCAGCTCACCGACCCTCGGACAGCATAGCAATCAGCCC. Protein sequence: CASSPTLGQHSNQP. In full, the CDR3 reads CASSPTLGQHSNQPQHF.

A few counts support this clone. The read gets to within 3 residues of the CDR3 end, and the germline J gene fills in the rest. The chain combines TRBV7-6 with TRBJ2-5, with TRBD1 matching 8 bases. This CDR3 spans 15 amino acids. Germline assignment: CDR1 SGHVS and CDR2 FNYEAQ. J lost 1 base, V lost 5 bases, and 6 bases had no gene match. The CDR3 bases that were read are TGTGCCAGCAGCGGTGTCAGGGGGCTCCAAGAGACC. Translated: CASSGVRGLQET. The whole CDR3 sequence is CASSGVRGLQETQYF.

As for this clone: The CDR3 goes on 3 residues after the read ends, and that part is filled in from the germline J gene. The J gene is TRBJ2-5, the V gene TRBV7-7, with D hard to call. The CDR3 extends over 14 amino acids. Between the trimmed V and J ends, which lost 0 bases and 0 bases, there was a span of 5 bases. The germline CDR1 and CDR2 sequences are SSHAT and FNYEAQ (reference sequence). The CDR3 reads CASSLAGHQETQYF. The CDR3 DNA, read in part, is TGTGCCAGCAGCTTAGCGGGCCACCAAGAGACC.

This clone was seen repeatedly, ten times or more. The CDR3 is cut off 3 residues early in the read; its end comes from the germline J gene. J is TRBJ2-1 and V is TRBV28, with 8 bases aligning to TRBD1. V trimming: 5 bases; J trimming: 2 bases; junction bases outside the gene matches: 5. CDR3 length: 15 residues. Germline lookup yields CDR1 MDHEN and CDR2 SYDVKM. The sequenced CDR3 bases are TGTGCCAGCAGTATCCGGGACAGGACCTACAATGAG. Amino acids: CASSIRDRTYNE. The entire CDR3 protein reads CASSIRDRTYNEQFF.

Comment on this clone: Read coverage stops 3 residues before the CDR3 terminus; the germline J gene supplies the remainder. The chain is built from TRBV6-2 or TRBV6-3 and TRBJ1-5; TRBD1 matches 9 bases. The CDR3 loop spans 15 amino acids. J was trimmed by 4 bases and V by 6 bases; bases with no gene match: 7. The germline gives CDR1 MNHEY, CDR2 SVGEGT. CDR3 residues: CASSSTGGINQPQHF. Incomplete CDR3 DNA: TGTGCCAGCAGCTCGACAGGGGGGATTAATCAGCCC.

Of note for this clone: With the read ending 3 residues before the CDR3 end, the germline J gene is used to fill in that end. V usage is TRBV2 and J usage is TRBJ2-5; 8 bases align to TRBD1. CDR3 length: 14 residues. With V trimmed by 8 bases and J by 4 bases, 9 bases remained unmatched. Germline loops: CDR1 SNHLY, CDR2 FYNNEI. The CDR3 loop is CASSGQDGPETQYF. CDR3 DNA (partial): TGTGCCAGCTCGGGACAGGATGGACCAGAGACC.

To note about this clone: The sequence runs out 3 residues before the end of the CDR3; the remainder is reconstructed from the germline J gene. The V call is TRBV27, the J call TRBJ2-7, with 8 bases aligning to TRBD2. Germline CDR1 MNHEY, CDR2 SMNVEV (reference sequence). V trimming: 7 bases; J trimming: 6 bases; junction bases outside the gene matches: 8. This CDR3 has 13 residues. CDR3 region: CASTTGGVGEQYF. The DNA read from the CDR3 is TGTGCCAGCACCACCGGGGGGGTGGGCGAG.

This clone was seen repeatedly, ten times or more. The observed sequence ends 3 residues before the CDR3 terminus, with the missing tail filled in from the germline J gene. This sequence joins TRBV5-1 and TRBJ1-1; 7 bases are shared with TRBD1. Germline V lookup: CDR1 SGHRS, CDR2 YFSETQ. The CDR3 has 14 amino acids. Unmatched junction bases numbered 5, after V lost 1 base and J lost 5 bases. CDR3 residues: CASSLTTGDTEAFF. Partial CDR3 DNA: TGCGCCAGCAGCTTGACAACAGGGGATACTGAA.

As to this clone: Read data end 3 residues before the CDR3 end; the end is taken from the germline J gene. The rearrangement uses TRBV10-3 and TRBJ2-7; TRBD1 aligns across 8 bases. V gave up 6 bases and J gave up 0 bases; unmatched junction bases: 10. This CDR3 region has 16 residues. In germline, CDR1 is ENHRY, CDR2 SYGVKD. The CDR3 is CAIRDRALSHSYEQYF. The covered CDR3 bases are TGTGCCATCAGGGACAGGGCACTAAGCCACTCCTACGAG.

In regard to this clone: The read is 3 residues too short to cover the CDR3 end, so that end is filled in from the germline J gene. The same CDR3 is also encoded by other DNA sequences in this sample. This chain connects TRBV18 to TRBJ2-1; the D gene is possibly TRBD1 (6 bases). CDR1 is KGHSH, CDR2 LQKENI, per germline. V was clipped by 4 bases and J by 4 bases, with 17 bases between them. CDR3 length: 16 amino acids. This CDR3 reads CASSLGLQGAYNEQFF. CDR3 bases read: TGTGCCAGCTCACTGGGGTTACAGGGCGCTTACAATGAG.

This clone was detected many times. Sequencing ends 3 residues short of the CDR3 end; the germline J gene provides the rest. V gene TRBV20-1 combines with J gene TRBJ2-7, with D possibly TRBD1 on 5 matching bases. Trimming took off 4 bases at V and 3 bases at J, with 10 bases between the two ends. The CDR3 spans 12 residues. CDR1 is DFQATT and CDR2 is SNEGSKA in the germline V gene (reference sequence). The sequenced part of the CDR3 DNA is TGCAGTGCTAATTCAGGGATCTACGAG. Amino acids: CSANSGIYE. The whole CDR3 protein reads CSANSGIYEQYF.

In this sample, this clone turned up many times. Mismatch with germline at one junction end may stem from a read error. The observed sequence ends 3 residues before the CDR3 terminus, with the missing tail filled in from the germline J gene. The rearrangement uses TRBV4-2 and TRBJ2-1; tentatively, D is TRBD2 (6 bases). The CDR3 spans 15 residues. Per germline, CDR1 LGHNA and CDR2 YNFKEQ. The CDR3 protein is CASSVGGSLYNEQFF. Partial CDR3 DNA: TGCGCCAGCAGCGTTGGAGGGTCCTTGTACAATGAG.

Regarding this clone: The read finishes 3 residues shy of the CDR3 end, and the germline J gene is used to complete it. J is TRBJ1-2 and V is TRBV19, with 8 bases aligning to TRBD1. This CDR3 region has 15 residues. The V and J ends lost 7 bases and 4 bases, in that order; junction bases with no gene match: 11. The germline gives CDR1 LNHDA, CDR2 SQIVND (reference sequence). The CDR3 bases that were read are TGTGCCAGTACCTCTATGGGACAGGCAGTCTATGGC. Translated: CASTSMGQAVYG. In full, the CDR3 is CASTSMGQAVYGYTF.

This clone came up many times. The CDR3 end falls 3 residues outside the read, so it is completed with the germline J gene. V and J are TRBV2 and TRBJ1-5; TRBD1 aligns across 11 bases. Germline-derived CDR1 and CDR2 are SNHLY and FYNNEI. The CDR3 runs to 14 residues. The V and J ends lost 7 bases and 9 bases, in that order; junction bases with no gene match: 8. Incomplete CDR3 DNA: TGTGCCAGCACAAAGGGACAGGGGGGTTCGCCC. The encoded protein is CASTKGQGGSP. The whole CDR3 region reads CASTKGQGGSPQHF.